Listed here is a single T cell receptor beta chain. The target of this receptor is not known. The sample holds no much larger clone one base away, and base qualities are not on file. The time point label corresponds to: baseline before first vaccination. The vaccinee samples were drawn from two UK trials, COV001 and COV002, one of which was a single-blind randomized controlled phase 2/3 trial testing AZD1222 (ChAdOx1 nCoV-19) in healthy adults. For TCRbeta chain sequencing, PBMC samples were collected from trial participants at day 0 and at day 28 after the second dose. Taken from cysteine to phenylalanine, the CDR3 has 10 residues. The entry retains the CDR3 DNA only, 30 bases that are in frame from base 1. The germline ends are 6 bases apart after V is trimmed by 6 bases and J by 8 bases. Taken from the germline V gene, the CDR1 and CDR2 loops are MNHEY and SVGEGT. These data come from a study of T cell responses to AZD1222 COVID-19 vaccine (TCRdb year 2021). About the study as a whole: Because spike-specific TCR depth and breadth did not differ between the two schedules, AZD1222 recipients who got a second dose at roughly 4 weeks were pooled with those who got a second dose at roughly 12 weeks. A total of approximately 230 trial participants underwent TCR sequencing, of whom about 200 received two doses of AZD1222 and 26 received two doses of the MenACWY control vaccine. Trial participants were enrolled into age subgroups of 18-55, 56-69 and 70-plus years, which contained around 140, 26 and 57 TCR-sequenced participants, respectively.

The CDR3 regions of human TCRbeta chains were analyzed by immunosequencing. As for the authors' bioinformatics: Repertoire TCRs were checked for matches against a reference library of SARS-CoV-2-specific TCRs that had been generated using the MIRA antigen-specificity platform. Breadth meant the fraction of unique TCRs that were SARS-CoV-2-associated, whereas depth meant the fraction of total T cells that were SARS-CoV-2-associated. Each spike-specific TCR was assigned to its reactive spike region and to a CD4 or CD8 class using the MIRA data. Log10-transformed breadth and depth values were compared by one-way ANOVA with Sidak's multiple comparisons tests. Drawn from immuneACCESS, this table holds only the in-frame rearrangements with V and J called that TCRdb kept. Clones are partly lost; checked studies trace under half to an unresolved V gene and leave the rest unexplained. D and trimming come from the DNA, and the V and J calls and clone size come from that table. This sample lists tens of thousands of clones; around 90% were detected once. In total, the top ten clones hold 3.9% of the sample.

Beyond this particular receptor, the publication reports: Conclusions about previously exposed vaccinees are limited because only five to seven AZD1222 recipients were SARS-CoV-2 seropositive at baseline. Most participants were white British and females outnumbered males, and the authors suggested that clonal diversity may have been underestimated. Reportedly, close to half of the unique spike-specific TCRs recognized epitopes lying outside the regions that are mutated in the B.1.351 and B.1.1.7 variants. Because no samples from the day 14 peak response were available, repertoires could be characterized only after the peak T cell response. In the small 56-69-year group, the increase in depth fell short of significance, most likely because of low power. Spike-specific TCR breadth and depth rose significantly after two AZD1222 doses compared with day 0 and with MenACWY recipients. CD4 TCRs associated with the vaccine covered the entire spike protein, and the dominant responses were in regions 160-218 and 743-854.

This receptor was taken from an adult in good health. This chain is built from TRBV6-2 or TRBV6-3 and TRBJ2-3; confidence is insufficient to name the D gene. This specimen was peripheral blood, taken on day 0 of AZD1222 vaccination. CDR3 loop: CASSSGTQYF. Read as DNA, the sequence is TGTGCCAGCAGCAGTGGTACGCAGTATTTT.